This T cell receptor beta chain was sequenced during a study of T cell clonality in common variable immunodeficiency (dated by TCRdb to about 2015). The paper as a whole reports these results and caveats: Despite equal DNA input, controls averaged roughly 89,000 unique sequences per sample versus around 30,000 in CVID samples. CVID TCRbeta sequences were reported to have fewer deletions and N-nucleotide insertions and to lack highly modified clones with 13 or more V deletions. Patient heterogeneity within the CVID cohort put limits on correlating repertoire features with clinical complications. The authors noted that sequencing repertoires of T cell subpopulations would be needed to clarify what caused the increased clonality in CVID. Fewer TCRbeta clones were shared among CVID subjects than among healthy controls (p < 0.0001). Compared with healthy controls, CVID subjects showed increased TCRbeta clonality (t-test p = 0.018), a feature most characteristic of about a third of subjects.

Equivalent amounts of genomic DNA from CVID and control samples were used as sequencing input. For every sample, a 60 bp segment covering the rearranged TCRbeta CDR3 region was amplified and then sequenced. TCRbeta amplification used the immunoSEQ assay, a bias-corrected multiplex PCR with high-throughput sequencing. In the authors' own workflow: Every unique nucleotide sequence was considered a clone and was annotated with V, D and J genes, copy number and frequency. Sequences were labeled productive if in frame, and non-productive if out of frame or containing stop codons. As previously described, clonality was calculated on the basis of Shannon's entropy. The predicted amino acid sequences of productive clones were used to derive the mean CDR3 Kyte-Doolittle hydropathy. Scaled V gene usage was hierarchically clustered using Manhattan distance and complete linkage with the R hclust function. To assess clone sharing by CDR3 amino acid sequence, 12 repertoires per group were resampled over 100 rounds. The repertoires were searched for 65 to 80 published EBV-specific and fewer than 250 published CMV-specific TCRbeta sequences. Two CVID samples yielding fewer than 10,000 sequences were excluded from analysis, leaving over 35 CVID repertoires. TCRdb took over this immuneACCESS table, retaining in-frame rearrangements with V and J assigned. Such tables are incomplete; in checked studies, under half of the missing clones stem from an unresolved V gene, and the remainder is unexplained. V and J calls and clone size are as listed in that table; D and trimming were resolved from the DNA. The table for this sample lists approximately 44,000 clones, none of them counted only once. Together, the top ten hold more than 9% of the sample.

Predominantly Caucasian heritage was noted among both the CVID patients and the healthy controls. Heparinized peripheral whole blood samples of roughly 5 to 8.5 ml were obtained from each donor. Genomic DNA from adults with common variable immune deficiency (CVID) and from healthy adult controls was used for sequencing of TCRbeta CDR3 repertoires. The control group was made up of approximately 22 healthy adult volunteers (10 male and around twelve female) whose ages ranged from roughly 20 to 66 years, with a mean age of almost 35. To isolate peripheral blood mononuclear cells, diluted blood was subjected to density centrifugation over Hypaque 1077 or Ficoll-Paque. Genomic DNA was extracted from unsorted mononuclear cells by Qiagen column purification or by a centrifugation-based method. Remarks on this clone: Its antigen target is currently unknown. The read gets to within 3 residues of the CDR3 end, and the germline J gene fills in the rest.

V loses 8 bases at its end and J loses 0 bases; junction bases beyond the gene matches: 0. The CDR3 spans 13 residues, from the cysteine through the phenylalanine. The CDR3 was read in part: 30 bases, with the frame set at base 1. CDR1 and CDR2, per the germline V gene (reference sequence), are LNHDA and SQIVND. Sequencing was carried out using peripheral blood mononuclear cells. The clonotype comes from a person between 18 and 75 years old in good health. The chain is assembled from TRBV19 and TRBJ1-3; 8 junctional bases match TRBD1. The DNA read from the CDR3 is TGTGCCAGTCAGGGGGCCTCTGGAAACACC. Its coded protein is CASQGASGNT. The full-length CDR3 reads as CASQGASGNTIYF.